The 12 T cell receptor beta chains below all came from one sample that was sequenced in a study of blood T cell repertoires in COVID-19. Assay: immunoSEQ multiplex PCR; the TCRdb copy retains only in-frame clones and omits some. The sample shows 25,000 to 35,000 clones, approximately 80% of them seen only once. Material: peripheral blood. The receptors were gathered from a man older than 75 with active or convalescent COVID-19.

This chain connects TRBV13 to TRBJ1-1; 8 bases agree with TRBD1. This CDR3 region has 14 residues. The ends lost 5 bases at V and 6 bases at J; junction bases unmatched: 8. Germline V gene sequence: CDR1 PRHDT, CDR2 FYEKMQ (reference sequence). DNA of the CDR3: TGTGCCAGCAGCCTACCAGGGGGCAGGGCTGAAGCTTTCTTT. Its translation: CASSLPGGRAEAFF.

The chain carries TRBV2 and TRBJ1-4; 10 positions agree with TRBD1. The CDR3 totals 14 residues. Per the germline V gene, CDR1 is SNHLY and CDR2 is FYNNEI. V shed 6 bases and J 3 bases; nucleotides not matched to a gene: 1. Here the CDR3 reads CASRDRGANEKLFF. For the CDR3, the DNA is TGTGCCAGCAGGGACAGGGGGGCTAATGAAAAACTGTTTTTT.

Here the CDR3 reads CAAGGLETEAFF. In DNA form, the CDR3 reads TGTGCCGCGGGAGGTTTAGAAACTGAAGCTTTCTTT. The V gene is TRBV2, the J gene TRBJ1-1; D is uncertain. CDR3 length equals 12 residues. Trimming left V 11 bases short and J 5 bases short, with 15 bases between. Germline V lookup: CDR1 SNHLY, CDR2 FYNNEI.

The gene calls are TRBV7-2 and TRBJ2-7; D perhaps matches TRBD1 (6 bases). Trimming took off 1 base at V and 5 bases at J, with 12 bases between the two ends. The CDR3 consists of 14 residues. Looked up from germline, CDR1 is SGHTA and CDR2 is FQGNSA. CDR3 protein: CASSLVLRGNEQYF. Written as DNA, the CDR3 is TGTGCCAGCAGCTTAGTGCTAAGGGGGAACGAGCAGTACTTC.

The CDR3 spells CASHSAGSGNTIYF. The DNA of the CDR3 is TGTGCCAGCCATTCGGCAGGTTCTGGAAACACCATATATTTT. The chain combines TRBV28 with TRBJ1-3; no clear D. V was cut by 8 bases and J by 1 base, with 12 bases left in between. The CDR3 spans 14 residues. Per the germline V gene, CDR1 is MDHEN and CDR2 is SYDVKM.

This clone has just a few counts. The chain couples TRBV4-1 to TRBJ2-7; 7 nucleotides match TRBD2. The CDR3 is 16 amino acids. V was pared by 0 bases and J by 2 bases, with 7 bases of the junction left unmatched. CDR1 and CDR2 from the germline V gene are MGHRA and YSYEKL. The CDR3 is CASSQEGGVVPYEQYF. The CDR3 nucleotides are TGCGCCAGCAGCCAAGAGGGGGGGGTAGTTCCCTACGAGCAGTACTTC.

The rearrangement joins TRBV28 to TRBJ2-5, with D maybe TRBD2 (6 bases). This CDR3 has 15 residues. V dropped 3 bases and J dropped 5 bases, with 16 bases sitting between them. The germline V gene encodes CDR1 MDHEN and CDR2 SYDVKM. The CDR3 spells CASSFPRGSGETQYF. CDR3 sequence (DNA): TGTGCCAGCAGTTTCCCCCGGGGGTCTGGGGAGACCCAGTACTTC.

This clone was counted only a few times. This chain uses TRBV4-1 with TRBJ1-5; possible D gene TRBD1, 5 bases. V lost 0 bases, J lost 4 bases, and 10 bases lay in between. Germline-derived CDR1 and CDR2 are MGHRA and YSYEKL. The CDR3 covers 15 residues. Here the CDR3 DNA reads TGCGCCAGCAGCCAAGATAGACAGACAAATCAGCCCCAGCATTTT. Amino acid sequence: CASSQDRQTNQPQHF.

The chain carries TRBV24-1 and TRBJ2-3, with TRBD2 matching over 9 bases. V shed 3 bases and J 7 bases; nucleotides not matched to a gene: 13. This CDR3 spans 17 amino acids. Germline assignment: CDR1 KGHDR and CDR2 SFDVKD. The CDR3 DNA reads as TGTGCCACCAGTGATAGAGCCGGGACTAGCTTCTTCAATACGCAGTATTTT. This codes for CATSDRAGTSFFNTQYF.

The chain combines TRBV9 with TRBJ1-2; no clear D. The CDR3 consists of 13 residues. V lost 0 bases to trimming and J lost 4 bases, with 7 bases between them. Germline lookup yields CDR1 SGDLS and CDR2 YYNGEE. The CDR3 coding sequence is TGTGCCAGCAGCGTAGAATTCGGCTATGGCTACACCTTC. Translated: CASSVEFGYGYTF.

The chain uses TRBV7-3 and TRBJ2-3; perhaps TRBD1 as D (5 bases). Trimming took off 5 bases at V and 5 bases at J, with 23 bases between the two ends. The V gene's germline CDR1 is SGHTA and CDR2 FQGTGA. The CDR3 has 17 residues. Written as DNA, the CDR3 is TGTGCCAGCAGCCCCAGCGCCGGCAGGGTGTCGGGAGATACGCAGTATTTT. Translated: CASSPSAGRVSGDTQYF. The whole variable domain, remainder taken from reference TRBV7-3 and TRBJ2-3, is GAGVSQTPSNKVTEKGKYVELRCDPISGHTALYWYRQSLGQGPEFLIYFQGTGAADDSGLPNDRFFAVRPEGSVSTLKIQRTERGDSAVYLCASSPSAGRVSGDTQYFGPGTRLTVL.

This clone was found once. J is TRBJ1-4 and V is TRBV19, with 8 nucleotides matching TRBD1. V trimming: 5 bases; J trimming: 5 bases; junction bases outside the gene matches: 4. Germline V CDR1 and CDR2: LNHDA, SQIVND (reference sequence). There are 14 residues in the CDR3. This chain's CDR3 is CASSLRQGNEKLFF. CDR3 bases: TGTGCCAGTAGTCTTAGACAGGGGAATGAAAAACTGTTTTTT.